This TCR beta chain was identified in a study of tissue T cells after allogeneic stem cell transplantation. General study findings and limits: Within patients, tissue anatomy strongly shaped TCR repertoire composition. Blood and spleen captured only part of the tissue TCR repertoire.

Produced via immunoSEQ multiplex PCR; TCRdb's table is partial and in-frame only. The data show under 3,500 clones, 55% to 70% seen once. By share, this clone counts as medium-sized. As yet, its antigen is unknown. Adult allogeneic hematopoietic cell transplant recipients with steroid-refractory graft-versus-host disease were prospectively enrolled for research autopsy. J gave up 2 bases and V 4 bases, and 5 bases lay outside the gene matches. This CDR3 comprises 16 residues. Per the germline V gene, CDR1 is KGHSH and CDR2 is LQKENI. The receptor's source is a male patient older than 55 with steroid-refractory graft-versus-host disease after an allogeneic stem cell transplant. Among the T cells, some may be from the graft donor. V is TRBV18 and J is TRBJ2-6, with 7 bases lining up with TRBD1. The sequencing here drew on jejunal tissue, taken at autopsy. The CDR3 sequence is CASSRAGQAGANVLTF. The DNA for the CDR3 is TGTGCCAGCTCACGGGCAGGACAGGCTGGGGCCAACGTCCTGACTTTC.